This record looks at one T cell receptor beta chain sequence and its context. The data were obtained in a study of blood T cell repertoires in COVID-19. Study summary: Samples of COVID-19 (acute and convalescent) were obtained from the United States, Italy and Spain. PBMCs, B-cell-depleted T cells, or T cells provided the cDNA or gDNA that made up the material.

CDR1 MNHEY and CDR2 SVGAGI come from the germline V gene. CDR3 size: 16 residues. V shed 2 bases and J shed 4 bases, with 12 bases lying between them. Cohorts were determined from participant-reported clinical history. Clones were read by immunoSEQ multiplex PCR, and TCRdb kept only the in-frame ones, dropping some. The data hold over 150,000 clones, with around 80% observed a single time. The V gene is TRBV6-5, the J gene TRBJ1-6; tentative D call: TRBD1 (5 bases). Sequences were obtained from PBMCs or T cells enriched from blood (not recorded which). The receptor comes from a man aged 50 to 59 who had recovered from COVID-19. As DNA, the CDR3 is TGTGCCAGCAGTTACGACACAGGCGGATATAATTCACCCCTCCACTTT. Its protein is CASSYDTGGYNSPLHF.